This T cell receptor (beta chain) was profiled in a study of T cells in women clearing cervical HPV infection. At the level of the study: HLA type could not be excluded as a confounder.

Germline V gene lookup returns CDR1 SEHNR and CDR2 FQNEAQ (reference sequence). Trimming cost V 2 bases and J 4 bases, with 9 bases left between them. This CDR3 region has 14 residues. A remark on this clone: The read is 3 residues too short to cover the CDR3 end, so that end is filled in from the germline J gene.

Measured with immunoSEQ multiplex PCR; TCRdb has only the in-frame clones, and not every one. This table holds fewer than 35,000 clones. The sequenced sample consisted of blood buffy coat. The chain combines TRBV7-9 with TRBJ2-4; D remains unclear. The receptor's source is a woman aged 18 to 75 with a cervical HPV16 infection that either progressed to CIN3+ or cleared (not recorded which). The CDR3 protein is CASSLSQTKNIQYF. Partial CDR3 DNA: TGTGCCAGCAGCTTAAGCCAGACAAAAAACATT.